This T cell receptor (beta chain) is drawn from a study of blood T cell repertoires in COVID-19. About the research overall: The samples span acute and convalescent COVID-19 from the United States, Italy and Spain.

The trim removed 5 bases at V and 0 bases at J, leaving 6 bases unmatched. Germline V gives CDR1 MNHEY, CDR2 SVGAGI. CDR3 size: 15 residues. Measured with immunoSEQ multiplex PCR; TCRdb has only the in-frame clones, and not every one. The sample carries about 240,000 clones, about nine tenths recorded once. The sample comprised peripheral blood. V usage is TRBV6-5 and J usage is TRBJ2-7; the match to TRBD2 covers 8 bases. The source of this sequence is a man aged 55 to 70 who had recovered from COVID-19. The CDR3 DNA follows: TGTGCCAGCAGTAATAGCGGGGAGAGCTCCTACGAGCAGTACTTC. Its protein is CASSNSGESSYEQYF.